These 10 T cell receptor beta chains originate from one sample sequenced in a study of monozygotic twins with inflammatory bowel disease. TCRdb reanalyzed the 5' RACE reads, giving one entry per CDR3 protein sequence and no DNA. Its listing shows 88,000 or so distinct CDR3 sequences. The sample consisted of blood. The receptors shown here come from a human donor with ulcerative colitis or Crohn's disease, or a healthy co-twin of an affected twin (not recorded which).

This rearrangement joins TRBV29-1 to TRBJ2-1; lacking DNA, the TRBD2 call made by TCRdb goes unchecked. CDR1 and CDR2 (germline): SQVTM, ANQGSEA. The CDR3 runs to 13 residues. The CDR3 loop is CSVGAGGWDEQFF.

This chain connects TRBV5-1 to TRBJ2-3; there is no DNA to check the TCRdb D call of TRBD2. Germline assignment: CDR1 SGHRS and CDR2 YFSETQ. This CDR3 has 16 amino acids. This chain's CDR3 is CASSPLASGGYDTQYF.

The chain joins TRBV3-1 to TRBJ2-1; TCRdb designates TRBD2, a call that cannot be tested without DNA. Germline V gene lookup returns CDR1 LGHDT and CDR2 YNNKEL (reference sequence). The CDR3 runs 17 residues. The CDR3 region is CASSQERWRGVYNEQFF.

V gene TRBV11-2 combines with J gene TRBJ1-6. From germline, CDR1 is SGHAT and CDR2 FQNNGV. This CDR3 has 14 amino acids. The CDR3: CASSLDPGTSPLHF.

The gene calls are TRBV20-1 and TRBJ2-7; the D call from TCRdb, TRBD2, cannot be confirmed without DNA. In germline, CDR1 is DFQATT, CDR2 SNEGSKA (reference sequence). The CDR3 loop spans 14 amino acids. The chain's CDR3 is CSATEGRGLYEQYF.

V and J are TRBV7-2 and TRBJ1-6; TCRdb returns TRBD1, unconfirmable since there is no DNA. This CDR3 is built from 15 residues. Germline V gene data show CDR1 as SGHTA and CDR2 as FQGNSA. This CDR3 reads CASSLEGHYNSPLHF.

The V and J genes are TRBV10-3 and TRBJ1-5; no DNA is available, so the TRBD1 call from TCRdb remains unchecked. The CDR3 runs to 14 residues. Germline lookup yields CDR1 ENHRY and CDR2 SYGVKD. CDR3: CATTRTGKNQPQHF.

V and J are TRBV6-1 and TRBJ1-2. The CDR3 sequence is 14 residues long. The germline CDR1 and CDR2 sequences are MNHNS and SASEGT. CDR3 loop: CASTTSVGAYGYTF.

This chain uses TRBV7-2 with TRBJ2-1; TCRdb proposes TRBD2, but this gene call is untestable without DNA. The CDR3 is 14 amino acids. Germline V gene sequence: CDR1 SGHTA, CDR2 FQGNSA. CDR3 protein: CASSPSRGRNEQFF. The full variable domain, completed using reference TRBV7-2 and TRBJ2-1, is GAGVSQSPSNKVTEKGKDVELRCDPISGHTALYWYRQSLGQGLEFLIYFQGNSAPDKSGLPSDRFSAERTGGSVSTLTIQRTQQEDSAVYLCASSPSRGRNEQFFGPGTRLTVL.

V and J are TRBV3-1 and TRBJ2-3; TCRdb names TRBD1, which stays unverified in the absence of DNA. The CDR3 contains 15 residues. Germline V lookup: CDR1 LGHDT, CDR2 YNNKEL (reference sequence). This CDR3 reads CASSPGQGDGVTQYF.